The T cell receptor beta chain described here comes from a study of blood T cells in healthy people across ages. Study-wide results and limits: Aged donors had fewer naive CD4+ cells and lower diversity than long-lived donors. It was held that the diversity estimates obtained from one million T cells were underestimates.

The CDR3 totals 18 residues. The ends were cut back, 0 bases at V and 0 bases at J, with 13 bases in the middle. Germline V gives CDR1 SGHRS, CDR2 YFSETQ. The second PCR ran about 7 to 12 cycles with a sample-barcoded 5' primer and J-beta primers. Template switching added a 12-random-nucleotide identifier to every cDNA molecule. Via MiXCR, TCRdb re-called the 5' RACE reads, giving one row per CDR3 protein. Among some 320,000 distinct CDR3 sequences, about 25% were seen once, and the ten largest hold over 25%. This clonotype was detected only a few times. Its cognate antigen is unknown. The sequence was collected from a woman in her seventies in good health. The sample consisted of blood. The V and J genes are TRBV5-1 and TRBJ1-6; D is uncertain. CDR3 residues: CASSLVGSSSSYNSPLHF. CDR3 nucleotides: TGCGCCAGCAGCTTGGTGGGCAGCTCGAGCTCCTATAATTCACCCCTCCACTTT.